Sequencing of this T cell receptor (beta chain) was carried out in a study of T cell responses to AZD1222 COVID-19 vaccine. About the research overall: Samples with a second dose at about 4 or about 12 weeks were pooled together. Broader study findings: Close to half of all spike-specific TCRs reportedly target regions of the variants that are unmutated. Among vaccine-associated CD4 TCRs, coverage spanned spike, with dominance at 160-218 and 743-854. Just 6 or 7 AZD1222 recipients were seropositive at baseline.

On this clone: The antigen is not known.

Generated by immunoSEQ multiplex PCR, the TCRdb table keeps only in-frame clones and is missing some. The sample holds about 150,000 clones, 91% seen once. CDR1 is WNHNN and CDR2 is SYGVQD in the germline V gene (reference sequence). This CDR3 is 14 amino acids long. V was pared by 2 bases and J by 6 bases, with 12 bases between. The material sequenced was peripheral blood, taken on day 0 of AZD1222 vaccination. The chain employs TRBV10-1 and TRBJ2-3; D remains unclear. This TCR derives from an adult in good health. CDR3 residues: CASSEVRLSDTQYF. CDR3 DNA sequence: TGCGCCAGCAGTGAGGTCAGACTTTCGGATACGCAGTATTTT.